Below are 3 T cell receptor beta chains sequenced from a single sample in a study of cytomegalovirus exposure and HLA in healthy donors. The PCR was carried out with 60 Vbeta primers and 13 Jbeta primers. The method was immunoSEQ multiplex PCR; TCRdb's version includes in-frame clones alone and lacks a portion of them. The table has about 120,000 clones, 74% seen once. The specimen was PBMCs. These receptor sequences come from a human donor in good health.

The genes are TRBV14 and TRBJ1-1; D is perhaps TRBD1 (6 bases). V lost 5 bases and J lost 4, with 17 bases in between. The germline V gene has CDR1 SGHDN and CDR2 FVKESK. There are 15 residues in the CDR3. CDR3 coding DNA: TGTGCCAGCAGCGGACAGACGGCGGTTGGCACTGAAGCTTTCTTT. Protein sequence: CASSGQTAVGTEAFF.

The CDR3, as DNA: TGTGCCTGTACAGGGAAATCCTACGAGCAGTACTTC. This encodes CACTGKSYEQYF. This chain uses TRBV30 with TRBJ2-7, with a possible D match to TRBD1 (6 bases). V lost 6 bases and J 1 base, leaving 10 bases between the germline ends. CDR3 length equals 12 residues. Germline assignment: CDR1 GTSNPN and CDR2 SVGIG (reference sequence).

This chain links TRBV30 with TRBJ2-1; no reliable D call. Trimming cost V 0 bases and J 7 bases, with 4 bases left between them. This CDR3 is 11 amino acids long. Germline V gene sequence: CDR1 GTSNPN, CDR2 SVGIG (reference sequence). CDR3 in DNA: TGTGCCTGGAGTGTACTGAATGAGCAGTTCTTC. Amino acids: CAWSVLNEQFF.